This T cell receptor beta chain was retrieved from a study of cytomegalovirus exposure and HLA in healthy donors. Both 60 Vbeta primers and 13 Jbeta primers went into the PCR. Here immunoSEQ multiplex PCR was the method, and the copy in TCRdb shows in-frame clones only, minus some. Seen here are about 93,000 clones, 82% observed once, and the top ten hold approximately 3.6%. The CDR3 contains 13 residues. The chain uses TRBV21-1 and TRBJ1-1. TRBV21-1 counts as a pseudogene. The source material was PBMCs. The clonotype originates from a man aged 50-60 years in good health and CMV-seronegative. The chain's CDR3 is CASTLTSGTEAFF. The CDR3 bases are TGTGCCAGCACCCTGACGTCGGGCACTGAAGCTTTCTTT.